This T cell receptor beta chain was identified during a study of blood T cell repertoires in COVID-19 (dated by TCRdb to 2019 to 2021). The study in broad terms: Samples from collaborators originated in the United States, Italy and Spain and spanned both the acute and convalescent phases of COVID-19. Samples came from the ongoing ImmuneRACE study (first 160 participants) plus 1,254 subjects from 6 global collaborators. The repertoires were released in a freely available public database meant as a resource for research on the immune response to SARS-CoV-2. Sample metadata almost always included a de-identified subject ID, COVID-19 status, age in years and sex. Where available, HLA class I and class II types were taken from metadata supplied by the sample provider and were not determined by assay-based typing. Subjects who had been exposed to COVID-19, were actively infected with it, or had recovered from it provided the deeply sampled blood TCRbeta repertoires that made up the dataset. The material from the prospective study consisted of cDNA or gDNA derived from T cells, B-cell-depleted T cells, or PBMCs.

Study-wide findings and limitations: The amount of clinical and demographic metadata varied by source and participant and was provided uncurated.

On this clone itself: Its antigen remains unidentified. Per-nucleotide qualities are absent, and no much larger clonotype sits a single base away.

Enrolling through a virtual design, the prospective study's participants ranged in age from roughly 18 to 89 years and lived across around 25 United States geographic areas. To assign participants to cohorts, the prospective study relied on clinical history that participants themselves reported in a screening survey and a study questionnaire. Each participant in the prospective study had whole blood, serum and a nasopharyngeal or oropharyngeal swab collected by mobile phlebotomists. Prospective study participants could optionally give additional blood draws and questionnaires over an approximately two-month period. Before DNA extraction, blood samples from the prospective study were shipped at room temperature or frozen. TCRbeta CDR3 regions were amplified from genomic DNA by means of the immunoSEQ Assay, a bias-controlled multiplex PCR. The published analysis was carried out like this. Nucleated cell counts per sample were estimated from amplification of reference gene primers within the assay. To quantify the absolute abundance of each unique TCRbeta CDR3 rearrangement, sequence reads were collapsed and filtered. For each sample, productive Simpson clonality was calculated as the square root of Simpson's diversity index over productive rearrangements. Not all clones reach the TCRdb copy of this immuneACCESS table, which keeps in-frame sequences only. Checked studies attribute under half of the gap to unresolved V genes and leave the rest unexplained. The D gene and trimming were derived from the DNA, and the V and J assignments and clone size from that table. This sample gives over 200,000 clones in total; 87% of them show up just once. The biggest ten clones account for 10% to 13% of the sample.

The CDR3 covers 16 residues, taking in both the cysteine and the phenylalanine. The DNA shown is the 48-base CDR3, in frame from base 1. The receptor was derived from a man aged 18 to 30 with acute COVID-19. Sequencing was done on a sample of PBMCs or T cells enriched from blood (not recorded which). This receptor chain uses TRBV21-1 and TRBJ2-2; the table's TRBD1 call for D was not verified on the DNA. TRBV21-1 corresponds to a pseudogene. Here is the DNA: TGTGCCAGCAGCTCTGCTGGGACAGGGGGACACGGGGAGCTGTTTTTT. Its product reads: CASSSAGTGGHGELFF.